These T cell receptor beta chains were read from a single sample in a study of cytomegalovirus exposure and HLA in healthy donors. Clones were read by immunoSEQ multiplex PCR, and TCRdb kept only the in-frame ones, dropping some. This table has 150,000 to 180,000 clones, 60% to 75% appearing once. The sequenced sample consisted of PBMCs. Source of these receptors: a man aged 18 to 35 in good health and CMV-seronegative. Both conserved end residues are part of each CDR3. The D gene is left open where the match is weak. Rows may omit the clone size; those that give it use once, few, many or a size class.

j_call d_call clone_size v_call cdr3_aa cdr3_nt
TRBJ2-5 - few TRBV4-2 CASSQGQQETQYF TGTGCCAGCAGCCAAGGACAGCAAGAGACCCAGTACTTC
TRBJ1-6 - - TRBV5-1 CASSITVNSPLHF TGCGCCAGCTCAATAACAGTAAATTCACCCCTCCACTTT
TRBJ2-5 TRBD1 - TRBV2 CASRGQGENQETQYF TGTGCCAGCAGGGGACAGGGGGAGAACCAAGAGACCCAGTACTTC
TRBJ2-2 - - TRBV7-9 CASSLGRYTGELFF TGTGCCAGCAGCTTAGGCCGGTACACCGGGGAGCTGTTTTTT
TRBJ2-1 TRBD1 - TRBV6-4 CACRDRAYNEQFF TGTGCCTGCCGGGACAGGGCCTACAATGAGCAGTTCTTC
TRBJ2-2 TRBD1 - TRBV29-1 CSFWGAGTGELGELFF TGCAGTTTCTGGGGGGCGGGGACAGGGGAACTCGGGGAGCTGTTTTTT
TRBJ2-3 TRBD2 few TRBV9 CASTVAGGTDTQYF TGTGCCAGCACGGTGGCGGGGGGCACAGATACGCAGTATTTT
TRBJ2-7 TRBD1 - TRBV27 CASSAGTANYEQYF TGTGCCAGCAGCGCCGGGACAGCCAACTACGAGCAGTACTTC
TRBJ2-2 TRBD1 - TRBV29-1 CSVVRDRDTGELFF TGCAGCGTTGTACGGGACAGGGACACCGGGGAGCTGTTTTTT
TRBJ1-1 - - TRBV19 CASNPMMGAKTEAFF TGTGCCAGTAACCCCATGATGGGGGCGAAAACTGAAGCTTTCTTT
TRBJ1-1 - few TRBV14 CASSQSGGGLNEAFF TGTGCCAGCAGCCAAAGCGGAGGTGGGTTGAATGAAGCTTTCTTT
TRBJ1-1 TRBD1 few TRBV7-8 CASSGQVYTEAFF TGTGCCAGCAGCGGACAGGTGTACACTGAAGCTTTCTTT
TRBJ1-1 TRBD1 - TRBV15 CATREGAWDTEAFF TGTGCCACCAGGGAGGGGGCTTGGGACACTGAAGCTTTCTTT
TRBJ1-5 - - TRBV2 CASRTGPNQPQHF TGTGCCAGCAGGACAGGACCCAATCAGCCCCAGCATTTT
TRBJ1-1 - few TRBV6-5 CASSYSRATEAFF TGTGCCAGCAGTTACTCGAGAGCGACTGAAGCTTTCTTT
TRBJ2-5 TRBD1 - TRBV28 CASSAQRGRETQYF TGTGCCAGCAGTGCCCAAAGGGGGCGGGAGACCCAGTACTTC
TRBJ1-1 TRBD1 once TRBV18 CASSSLQGAGNTEAFF TGTGCCAGCTCATCGTTACAGGGGGCCGGTAACACTGAAGCTTTCTTT
TRBJ2-7 - - TRBV19 CASSIWQGSYEQYF TGTGCCAGTAGTATCTGGCAGGGGAGCTACGAGCAGTACTTC
TRBJ1-5 - - TRBV6-6 CASQTVLGQPQHF TGTGCCAGCCAGACAGTCCTAGGTCAGCCCCAGCATTTT
TRBJ2-5 TRBD1 - TRBV4-1 CASRDRGTPQETQYF TGCGCCAGCCGGGACAGGGGTACCCCTCAGGAGACCCAGTACTTC
TRBJ2-1 TRBD2 once TRBV18 CASSPLAGGYNEQFF TGTGCCAGCTCACCATTGGCGGGGGGGTACAATGAGCAGTTCTTC
TRBJ2-5 - - TRBV2 CASSGLSVRGKTQYF TGTGCCAGCAGTGGACTCTCGGTGCGGGGTAAGACCCAGTACTTC
TRBJ2-1 - - TRBV29-1 CSTENNEQFF TGCAGCACCGAGAACAATGAGCAGTTCTTC
TRBJ1-2 - - TRBV5-6 CASSHPQGTGYTF TGTGCCAGCAGCCACCCCCAGGGGACTGGCTACACCTTC
TRBJ1-6 - - TRBV7-9 CSSSQHSYNSPLHF TGTTCCAGCAGCCAACACTCCTATAATTCACCCCTCCACTTT
TRBJ2-7 - few TRBV4-3 CASSQGNSGDYEQYF TGCGCCAGCAGCCAAGGAAATTCAGGGGACTACGAGCAGTACTTC
TRBJ1-2 - - TRBV27 CASSLSVGGYGYTF TGTGCCAGCAGTTTATCAGTAGGGGGTTATGGCTACACCTTC
TRBJ1-1 - - TRBV4-1 CASSQAEQGGANTEAFF TGCGCCAGCAGCCAAGCAGAACAGGGTGGGGCGAACACTGAAGCTTTCTTT
TRBJ2-2 - - TRBV28 CASSHRQSANTGELFF TGTGCCAGCAGTCATCGACAGTCAGCGAACACCGGGGAGCTGTTTTTT
TRBJ2-2 - - TRBV7-8 CASSSEGVVNTGELFF TGTGCCAGCAGCTCAGAGGGAGTAGTGAACACCGGGGAGCTGTTTTTT
TRBJ1-1 TRBD1 few TRBV6-1 CASSLTTGTGWDFF TGTGCCAGCAGTTTAACAACCGGGACAGGGTGGGATTTCTTT
TRBJ1-3 TRBD1 - TRBV7-9 CASRLGFGTVSGNTIYF TGTGCCAGCAGGTTAGGGTTCGGGACAGTCTCTGGAAACACCATATATTTT
TRBJ2-1 - - TRBV4-3 CASSQDPGVVGVEQFF TGCGCCAGCAGCCAAGATCCAGGGGTGGTGGGGGTTGAGCAGTTCTTC
TRBJ1-2 - - TRBV29-1 CSVVEGSYGYTF TGCAGCGTTGTTGAGGGTTCCTATGGCTACACCTTC
TRBJ1-4 - once TRBV28 CASTFHRGNPNEKLFF TGTGCCAGCACCTTTCATCGGGGGAACCCTAATGAAAAACTGTTTTTT
TRBJ1-5 TRBD1 - TRBV7-9 CASSRDRGPDSNQPQHF TGTGCCAGCAGCCGGGACAGGGGGCCGGATAGCAATCAGCCCCAGCATTTT
TRBJ1-2 TRBD1 - TRBV4-1 CASSPGTGNYGYTF TGCGCCAGCAGCCCAGGGACAGGGAACTATGGCTACACCTTC
TRBJ1-2 - - TRBV6-5 CASRSDRGGYTF TGTGCCAGCAGGTCCGACAGAGGTGGCTACACCTTC
TRBJ1-1 - - TRBV7-2 CASRPAGGGAEAFF TGTGCCAGCAGACCGGCGGGTGGTGGCGCTGAAGCTTTCTTT